This T cell receptor (beta chain) originates from a study of graft-versus-host responses after intestinal transplantation (dated by TCRdb to the early 2020s). At the level of the whole study: The transplants that recipients received were multivisceral, liver-intestinal, or isolated intestinal. Every recipient was given anti-thymocyte globulin induction, followed by around three years of maintenance tacrolimus and steroids. After intestinal transplantation, graft-versus-host and host-versus-graft alloreactive T cell clones were followed in the graft, circulation and bone marrow using bulk TCR-beta CDR3 sequencing. Alloreactive clones were identified by sequencing pre-transplant mixed lymphocyte reaction products and comparing these products with unstimulated pre-transplant donor and recipient T cells. The cohort enrolled 24 intestinal transplant recipients, one of whom was a retransplant, and a few patients without pretransplant specimens were excluded. A peak of at least 4% donor T cells among recipient peripheral blood mononuclear cells was the definition used for donor T cell macrochimerism. Samples from three later patients were sequenced in-house on an Illumina MiSeq with MiXCR processing rather than by the commercial service.

Receptor amplification or capture employed the immunoSEQ multiplex PCR assay. For most patients, genomic DNA was isolated with the Qiagen DNeasy Blood and Tissue Kit and shipped frozen to Adaptive Biotechnologies for TCR sequencing. For most patients, high-throughput TCR-beta CDR3 sequencing of genomic DNA was performed by Adaptive Biotechnologies. Concerning the study's data processing: TCR sequencing data were retrieved from Adaptive's ImmunoSEQ software for roughly 17 patients, whereas a few other patients were processed with MiXCR and VDJtools. To correct CD4 versus CD8 sorting errors, any sequence found in both subsets at a frequency ratio below 5:1 was removed. CDR3 nucleotide sequences shared between donor and recipient were removed because the origin of such sequences could not be assigned. Alloreactive clones required at least 2-fold expansion over unstimulated cells and minimum CFSE-low frequency of 0.002% (template counts) or 0.001% (read counts). Clones were considered mappable if detected in sequenced pre-transplant spleen, lymph node, or MLR CFSE-low populations of the donor or recipient. The cumulative frequency of alloreactive clones was calculated as a percentage of all sequences, weighted by copy number. In TCRdb, the immuneACCESS table is reduced to in-frame sequences with V and J assigned. These tables do not hold every clone; where another copy was compared, an unresolved V gene accounts for under half, and the others remain unexplained. The V and J calls and the clone size are those of that table, but D and trimming were determined from the DNA. Recorded for this sample are about 70,000 clones; about 87% of them occurred a single time. Together, the top ten hold 0.39% of the sample.

Of note for this clone: Its antigen has not been determined. Base qualities were left out, and no much larger clone turns up one base away.

The time point label of this sample denotes: cells obtained before transplantation from donor or recipient. CD3+CD4+ and CD3+CD8+ populations were FACS-sorted from unstimulated pre-transplant donor and recipient cells taken from spleen or lymph nodes. As encoded in the germline V gene, CDR1 is MDHEN while CDR2 is SYDVKM. The CDR3 starts with the cysteine, ends with the phenylalanine, and has 14 residues. Only CDR3 DNA remains: 42 bases, in frame from the first base. Trimming takes 7 bases from V and 7 bases from J, and the germline ends sit 16 bases apart. The research as a whole found: GvH clones were detected in recipient bone marrow, and some appeared earlier in ileal mucosa or blood, consistent with an intestinal mucosal origin. In the allografts of patients with donor T cell macrochimerism, GvH to HvG T cell clonal ratios were high. Early after transplant, peak levels of circulating GvH clones were associated with declines in HvG clones. Conclusions were limited by the relatively low number and heterogeneity of intestinal transplant patients.

Sequenced material: unstimulated CD4+ T cells sorted from spleen or lymph node cells, taken before transplant. The rearrangement joined TRBV28 to TRBJ2-2; the D segment could be TRBD2, given 7 matching bases. This TCR was recovered from a human donor who was the organ donor for an intestinal transplant. The DNA sequence is TGTGCCAGCACCCCTCCGGGGGGCGGCGGGGAGCTGTTTTTT. The encoded protein is CASTPPGGGGELFF. Supplemented by the reference TRBV28 and TRBJ2-2 proteins around the CDR3, the complete variable domain is DVKVTQSSRYLVKRTGEKVFLECVQDMDHENMFWYRQDPGLGLRLIYFSYDVKMKEKGDIPEGYSVSREKKERFSLILESASTNQTSMYLCASTPPGGGGELFFGEGSRLTVL.